The 10 T cell receptor beta chains reported below all come from one sample, sequenced in a study of T cell responses to AZD1222 COVID-19 vaccine. TCRdb keeps only in-frame clones here, not all; method: immunoSEQ multiplex PCR. The sample holds about 130,000 clones, 85% to 90% seen once. Sample: peripheral blood, taken on day 0 of AZD1222 vaccination. Every receptor here comes from an adult in good health.

This clone was seen more than once but under ten times. The rearrangement links TRBV6-2 or TRBV6-3 to TRBJ1-5, with D maybe TRBD1 (6 bases). Germline CDR1 and CDR2: MNHEY and SVGEGT. V was shortened by 1 base and J by 6 bases, with 10 bases between the two germline ends. This CDR3 comprises 14 residues. The CDR3 region has the DNA TGTGCCAGCAGTTACTTTGGGGGGGCTCAGCCCCAGCATTTT. Translating it yields CASSYFGGAQPQHF.

The chain combines TRBV5-6 with TRBJ1-2; tentatively, D is TRBD1 (5 bases). This CDR3 is built from 12 residues. Germline V gene lookup returns CDR1 SGHDT and CDR2 YYEEEE. V lost 0 bases and J lost 14, with 14 bases in between. The CDR3 nucleotides read TGTGCCAGCAGCTTGGGGTCGGGGCAAGAAACCTTC. It encodes CASSLGSGQETF.

The gene calls are TRBV2 and TRBJ1-1; TRBD1 is a possible D gene (6 bases). The length of the CDR3 is 15 residues. The V end was cut by 4 bases, the J end by 2 bases, with 14 bases between. CDR1 and CDR2 from the germline V gene are SNHLY and FYNNEI. CDR3 residues: CASSAYRTENTEAFF. The CDR3, as DNA: TGTGCCAGCAGTGCATATCGGACAGAAAACACTGAAGCTTTCTTT.

This clone occurred a few times. V usage is TRBV6-2 or TRBV6-3 and J usage is TRBJ1-5; 12 nucleotides align to TRBD1. J was trimmed by 6 bases and V by 4 bases; bases with no gene match: 1. The CDR3 runs to 14 residues. Germline values: CDR1 MNHEY, CDR2 SVGEGT. CDR3 in DNA: TGTGCCAGCAGTTCGGGACAGGGGGCTCAGCCCCAGCATTTT. It codes for CASSSGQGAQPQHF.

The chain carries TRBV6-5 and TRBJ2-1; 9 bases map to TRBD2. This CDR3 contains 15 residues. CDR1 is MNHEY and CDR2 is SVGAGI in the germline V gene. V lost 6 bases and J lost 3; bases outside the gene matches: 6. The CDR3 region has the DNA TGTGCCAGCAGCCCCACAGCGGGGGGCTACAATGAGCAGTTCTTC. Its translation: CASSPTAGGYNEQFF.

This chain joins TRBV30 and TRBJ2-7; weak D call: TRBD2 (6 bases). V was shortened by 4 bases and J by 6 bases, with 10 bases between the two germline ends. The CDR3 spans 11 residues. Germline CDR1 GTSNPN, CDR2 SVGIG (reference sequence). The CDR3 loop is CAWTWGGEQYF. DNA for the CDR3: TGTGCCTGGACGTGGGGAGGCGAGCAGTACTTC.

The chain employs TRBV4-1 and TRBJ1-3, with 8 bases identical to TRBD1. The CDR3 loop spans 14 amino acids. Trimming at V came to 3 bases and at J to 6 bases, leaving 4 bases not matched to a gene. Germline V lookup: CDR1 MGHRA, CDR2 YSYEKL. As DNA, the CDR3 is TGCGCCAGCAGCCACACGACAGGGGAAAACACCATATATTTT. Its translation is CASSHTTGENTIYF.

The chain combines TRBV5-6 with TRBJ2-2; 8 nucleotides align to TRBD2. CDR1 is SGHDT, CDR2 YYEEEE, per germline. This CDR3 is 15 amino acids long. V lost 0 bases to trimming and J lost 6 bases; unmatched junction nucleotides: 4. In DNA form, the CDR3 reads TGTGCCAGCAGCTTGGATTCAGCGGGGGCCGGGGAGCTGTTTTTT. Its translation: CASSLDSAGAGELFF.

This clone was counted only a few times. V gene TRBV11-2 combines with J gene TRBJ1-2; D is unclear. The germline V and J ends were trimmed by 1 base and 4 bases, with 13 bases remaining between them. CDR3 length: 15 residues. CDR1 is SGHAT, CDR2 FQNNGV, per germline. CDR3 amino acids: CASSLGGVGSYGYTF. The CDR3 DNA follows: TGTGCCAGCAGCTTAGGTGGCGTCGGGTCCTATGGCTACACCTTC. The full variable domain, completed using reference TRBV11-2 and TRBJ1-2, is EAGVAQSPRYKIIEKRQSVAFWCNPISGHATLYWYQQILGQGPKLLIQFQNNGVVDDSQLPKDRFSAERLKGVDSTLKIQPAKLEDSAVYLCASSLGGVGSYGYTFGSGTRLTVV.

The chain is built from TRBV5-8 and TRBJ1-5; no reliable D call. The CDR3 covers 16 residues. Germline CDR1 is SGHTS and CDR2 is YDEGEE. Trimming removed 3 bases from V and 6 bases from J, with 19 bases in between. The CDR3 bases are TGTGCCAGCAGCTGGGCGCAGCCGGGAGTGGGTCAGCCCCAGCATTTT. Amino acids: CASSWAQPGVGQPQHF.